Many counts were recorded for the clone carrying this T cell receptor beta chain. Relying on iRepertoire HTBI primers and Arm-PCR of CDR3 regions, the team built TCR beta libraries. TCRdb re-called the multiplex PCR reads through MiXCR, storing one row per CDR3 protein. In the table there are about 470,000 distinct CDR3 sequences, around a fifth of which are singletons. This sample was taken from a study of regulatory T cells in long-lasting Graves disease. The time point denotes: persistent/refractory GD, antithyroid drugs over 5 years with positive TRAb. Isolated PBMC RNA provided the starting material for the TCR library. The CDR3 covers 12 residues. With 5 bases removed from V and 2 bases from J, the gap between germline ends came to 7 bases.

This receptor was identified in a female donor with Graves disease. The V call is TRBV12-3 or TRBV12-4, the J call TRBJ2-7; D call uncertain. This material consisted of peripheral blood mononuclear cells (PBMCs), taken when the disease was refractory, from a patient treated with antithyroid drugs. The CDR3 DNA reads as TGTGCCAGCAGTGCCCTGACCTACGAGCAGTACTTC. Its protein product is CASSALTYEQYF.